The 9 T cell receptor beta chains reported below all come from one sample, sequenced in a study of tumor-infiltrating lymphocytes in primary liver carcinoma. TCR beta cDNA came from about 0.45 ug total RNA, primed with a constant-region primer. Libraries of TCR beta came from three nested multiplex PCR rounds with slightly modified ARM-PCR. A C-beta reverse primer was combined with TRBV1-TRBV30 forward primers in the first two PCR rounds, and each round had 10 cycles. Each CDR3 protein gets one entry after TCRdb re-called the multiplex PCR reads with MiXCR. The sample has around 330,000 distinct CDR3 sequences; less than 75% are singletons. Unsorted whole blood yielded blood RNA, and germline DNA was extracted as well. Sequenced material: peripheral blood. Receptors originate from a man aged 35 to 55 with primary liver carcinoma and hepatitis B virus infection.

The V gene is TRBV6-5, the J gene TRBJ2-5, with D possibly TRBD2 on 5 matching bases. This CDR3 spans 14 amino acids. CDR1 and CDR2 (germline): MNHEY, SVGAGI. Trimming removed 5 bases at V and 4 bases at J, with 14 bases between. The CDR3 spells CASSDTRGRETQYF. The CDR3 coding sequence is TGTGCCAGCAGTGATACTAGAGGGAGAGAGACCCAGTACTTC.

This clonotype was detected many times. V and J are TRBV6-2 or TRBV6-3 and TRBJ2-7, with D unresolved. V lost 5 bases and J 3 bases, leaving 2 bases between the germline ends. CDR1 and CDR2 from the germline V gene are MNHEY and SVGEGT. CDR3 length equals 10 residues. CDR3 amino acids: CASSDYEQYF. The CDR3 bases are TGTGCCAGCAGTGACTACGAGCAGTACTTC.

Turning to this clonotype: The junction shows a germline mismatch at one end, possibly a read error. The chain has TRBV7-8 and TRBJ2-7; a possible D gene is TRBD2 (5 bases). The germline V gene encodes CDR1 SGHVS and CDR2 FQNEAQ. This CDR3 spans 15 amino acids. The CDR3 nucleotides are TGTGCCAGCAGCCCTAGGACGTCTAGCTCCTGCGAGCAGTACTTC. Encoded protein: CASSPRTSSSCEQYF. The whole variable domain, filled in from reference TRBV7-8 and TRBJ2-7, reads GAGVSQSPRYKVAKRGQDVALRCDPISGHVSLFWYQQALGQGPEFLTYFQNEAQLDKSGLPSDRFFAERPEGSVSTLKIQRTQQEDSAVYLCASSPRTSSSCEQYFGPGTRLTVT.

This clonotype was seen at least ten times. The rearrangement joins TRBV7-8 to TRBJ2-3, with 8 positions matching TRBD2. Trimming took 5 bases from V and 5 from J; bases not matched to a gene: 12. The CDR3 is 16 residues long. CDR1 is SGHVS and CDR2 is FQNEAQ in the germline V gene. CDR3 DNA sequence: TGTGCCAGCAGCCTAAATTCGGGAGGGCCTGGAGATACGCAGTATTTT. Translation: CASSLNSGGPGDTQYF.

The chain links TRBV7-9 to TRBJ2-6; possible D gene TRBD2, 5 bases. V was pared by 5 bases and J by 1 base, with 9 bases between. Germline V CDR1 and CDR2: SEHNR, FQNEAQ (reference sequence). The CDR3 has 15 residues. The CDR3 protein is CASSRLASGANVLTF. DNA of the CDR3: TGTGCCAGCAGCCGCCTAGCATCTGGGGCCAACGTCCTGACTTTC.

As for this clonotype: Since a much larger clone is just one base distant, this may be a read error. The chain employs TRBV12-5 and TRBJ1-1, with D tentatively TRBD1 (6 bases). V lost 2 bases to trimming and J lost 7 bases, with 11 bases between them. Germline V gene data show CDR1 as LGHNT and CDR2 as FRNRAP. The CDR3 runs to 13 residues. This chain's CDR3 is CASGLMGACEAFF. In nucleotides, the CDR3 is TGTGCTAGTGGTTTGATGGGGGCATGTGAAGCTTTCTTT.

Worth noting for this clonotype: A single base separates this from a much larger clone, so it may be a read error. The CDR3 end shows no conserved phenylalanine or tryptophan, and so a read error is likely. The chain combines TRBV12-3 or TRBV12-4 with TRBJ2-7, with D possibly matching TRBD1 (5 bases). The germline V and J ends were trimmed by 3 bases and 4 bases, with 10 bases remaining between them. The CDR3 covers 13 residues. The CDR3 nucleotides are TGTGCCAGCAGTTTGTGGGGCCGGTACGAGCAGTACATC. This gives the protein CASSLWGRYEQYI.

Points on this clonotype: A read error is possible here, since a much larger clone lies one base away. This rearrangement joins TRBV12-3 or TRBV12-4 to TRBJ2-2, with D unclear. With 5 bases removed from V and 2 bases from J, the gap between germline ends came to 15 bases. The CDR3 has 16 residues. CDR3 in amino acids: CASSGPVRDNTGELFF. DNA of the CDR3: TGTGCCAGCAGTGGGCCGGTGCGTGATAACACCGGGGAGCTGTTTTTT.

V and J are TRBV30 and TRBJ1-2; D is perhaps TRBD1 (5 bases). The CDR3 has 14 residues. In germline, CDR1 is GTSNPN, CDR2 SVGIG (reference sequence). V gave up 0 bases and J gave up 4 bases, with 12 bases separating them. CDR3 protein: CAWSVKGDGYGYTF. DNA of the CDR3: TGTGCCTGGAGTGTAAAAGGGGATGGCTATGGCTACACCTTC. The full variable domain, in which reference TRBV30 and TRBJ1-2 provide the parts outside the CDR3, is SQTIHQWPATLVQPVGSPLSLECTVEGTSNPNLYWYRQAAGRGLQLLFYSVGIGQISSEVPQNLSASRPQDRQFILSSKKLLLSDSGFYLCAWSVKGDGYGYTFGSGTRLTVV.